The T cell receptor (beta chain) under discussion was sequenced for a study of regulatory T cells in long-lasting Graves disease. Looking at the study overall: The study enrolled newly diagnosed Graves' patients on antithyroid drugs under 3 months.

Libraries of TCR beta came from iRepertoire HTBI primers plus Arm-PCR of CDR3 regions. As originally analysed: Identification across samples found approximately 67 TRBV and approximately 15 TRBJ segments. TCRdb passed the multiplex PCR reads through MiXCR, listing each CDR3 protein once. It is TCRdb's table, rather than the study itself, that gives the V and J calls and clone size. The data show about 540,000 distinct CDR3 sequences, with roughly 13% seen just once and under 10% held by the top ten. V was clipped by 3 bases and J by 5 bases, with 16 bases between them. Germline CDR1 and CDR2: SQVTM and ANQGSEA. The CDR3 is 14 residues long. Time point here: newly diagnosed GD, antithyroid drugs for less than 3 months. The TCR library used RNA extracted from PBMCs. The patients were drawn from one endocrinology department in Xi'an, China. The same data also went into a second study, on T cells in Graves' hyperthyroidism and ophthalmopathy.

The sequence came from a man aged 30 to 45 with Graves disease. The source was peripheral blood mononuclear cells (PBMCs), collected at new diagnosis, from a patient treated with antithyroid drugs. The rearrangement uses TRBV29-1 and TRBJ1-2; D is uncertain. The CDR3 nucleotides read TGCAGCGTTGATTCCCCAGGAGAGGTTTATGGCTACACCTTC. This encodes CSVDSPGEVYGYTF.